The clone carrying this TCR beta chain came up once. Its antigen is currently unknown. After more than 9 days in culture, the CD4+ T cells were isolated. Either the mRNA-1273 or the BNT162b2 vaccine was given to participants as two doses. The CDR3 is made up of 14 amino acids. With 6 bases clipped from V and 6 bases from J, the junction kept 5 bases outside the gene matches. Germline values: CDR1 MNHNY, CDR2 SVGAGI (reference sequence). This sample is part of a study of vaccination effects on CD4 cells after COVID-19. The wider study: Each well held two million PBMC cultured with around 9.7 ug/ml peptides and 7.5 to 10 IU/ml IL-2. Study conclusions and caveats: Early post-infection timepoints were absent, and convalescent patients were few.

Measured with immunoSEQ multiplex PCR; TCRdb has only the in-frame clones, and not every one. The profile shows about 66,000 clones, roughly 80% of them singletons. The chain joins TRBV6-6 to TRBJ1-5, with 10 bases that match TRBD1. Sequencing used CD4+ T cells from PBMCs cultured without peptide, obtained after COVID-19 vaccination. This TCR derives from a human donor who received a COVID-19 vaccine. CDR3 amino acids: CASSTTGGGQPQHF. As DNA, the CDR3 is TGTGCCAGCAGCACGACAGGGGGCGGTCAGCCCCAGCATTTT.